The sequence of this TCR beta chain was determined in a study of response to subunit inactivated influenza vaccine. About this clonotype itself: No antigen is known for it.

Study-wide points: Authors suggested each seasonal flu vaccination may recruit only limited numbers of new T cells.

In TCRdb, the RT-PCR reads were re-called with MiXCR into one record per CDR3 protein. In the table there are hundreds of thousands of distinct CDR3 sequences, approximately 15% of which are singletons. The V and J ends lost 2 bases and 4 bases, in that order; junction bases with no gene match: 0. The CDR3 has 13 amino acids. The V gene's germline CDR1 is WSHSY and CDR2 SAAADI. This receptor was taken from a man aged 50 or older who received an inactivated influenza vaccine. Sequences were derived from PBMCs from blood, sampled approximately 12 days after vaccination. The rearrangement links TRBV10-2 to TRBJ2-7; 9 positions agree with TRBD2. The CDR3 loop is CASSETSGYEQYF. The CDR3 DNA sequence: TGCGCCAGCAGTGAGACTAGCGGGTACGAGCAGTACTTC.